The 9 T cell receptor beta chains below were found in one sample sequenced in a study of cytomegalovirus exposure and HLA in healthy donors. PCR was performed using 60 Vbeta and 13 Jbeta primers. The assay was immunoSEQ multiplex PCR, and TCRdb's table has in-frame clones only and misses some. Among some 180,000 clones, about four fifths were seen once, and the ten largest hold about 1.9%. Sequenced sample: PBMCs. Receptor source: a woman aged 25-40 years in good health and CMV-seronegative.

This clone came up a few times. The chain is built from TRBV5-1 and TRBJ1-1, with D maybe TRBD1 (5 bases). In germline, CDR1 is SGHRS, CDR2 YFSETQ. This CDR3 region has 14 residues. V was pared by 1 base and J by 4 bases, with 11 bases between. In nucleotides, the CDR3 is TGCGCCAGCAGCTTGCGTCCGGGGGGCACTGAAGCTTTCTTT. Its translation: CASSLRPGGTEAFF.

The chain has TRBV5-1 and TRBJ2-3; no reliable D call. Trimming removed 5 bases at V and 2 bases at J, with 12 bases between. The CDR3 covers 14 residues. The V gene's germline CDR1 is SGHRS and CDR2 YFSETQ. The CDR3 reads CASSYTDPTDTQYF. CDR3 nucleotide sequence: TGCGCCAGCAGTTACACAGACCCCACAGATACGCAGTATTTT.

This chain joins TRBV25-1 and TRBJ2-2, with 8 bases aligning to TRBD1. CDR1 and CDR2 from the germline V gene are MGHDK and SYGVNS. This CDR3 is built from 16 residues. Germline trimming cut 1 base from V and 2 bases from J; bases unmatched to any gene: 3. Written as DNA, the CDR3 is TGTGCCAGCAGTGAATTAGGGACAGGAAACACCGGGGAGCTGTTTTTT. It encodes CASSELGTGNTGELFF.

The rearrangement joins TRBV2 to TRBJ1-1, with 7 positions matching TRBD1. J gave up 4 bases and V 8 bases, and 10 bases lay outside the gene matches. This CDR3 is built from 14 residues. Per germline, CDR1 SNHLY and CDR2 FYNNEI. CDR3 region: CASFSDRRGTEAFF. CDR3 nucleotides: TGTGCCAGCTTCTCGGACAGGAGAGGCACTGAAGCTTTCTTT. The complete variable domain, with remaining parts taken from reference TRBV2 and TRBJ1-1, reads EPEVTQTPSHQVTQMGQEVILRCVPISNHLYFYWYRQILGQKVEFLVSFYNNEISEKSEIFDDQFSVERPDGSNFTLKIRSTKLEDSAMYFCASFSDRRGTEAFFGQGTRLTVV.

The chain joins TRBV30 to TRBJ2-3; a weak D match, TRBD1 (6 bases). V lost 2 bases to trimming and J lost 6 bases, with 15 bases between them. Germline V gene data show CDR1 as GTSNPN and CDR2 as SVGIG (reference sequence). There are 14 residues in the CDR3. In DNA form, the CDR3 reads TGTGCCTGGAGTACCACAGGGTCTGGGGATACGCAGTATTTT. Its translation: CAWSTTGSGDTQYF.

The chain uses TRBV19 and TRBJ1-2; D is ambiguous. V was pared by 4 bases and J by 3 bases, with 12 bases between. The CDR3 covers 14 residues. Germline V gives CDR1 LNHDA, CDR2 SQIVND (reference sequence). The DNA for the CDR3 is TGTGCCAGTAGTAACCCAGGTGTAGACTATGGCTACACCTTC. This translates into CASSNPGVDYGYTF.

The chain has TRBV6-5 and TRBJ2-7; D perhaps matches TRBD2 (6 bases). V was trimmed by 5 bases and J by 4 bases, leaving 15 bases between them. The CDR3 runs 14 residues. Germline V gene data show CDR1 as MNHEY and CDR2 as SVGAGI. CDR3 amino acids: CASSRTTSGYEQYF. The CDR3 DNA sequence: TGTGCCAGCAGTAGGACCACAAGCGGGTACGAGCAGTACTTC.

CDR3 DNA: TGCAGTGGGGCCGGGGCCAACGTCCTGACTTTC. It yields the protein CSGAGANVLTF. The chain is built from TRBV20-1 and TRBJ2-6; D is ambiguous. The length of the CDR3 is 11 residues. V was clipped by 7 bases and J by 4 bases, with 5 bases between them. CDR1 and CDR2 from the germline V gene are DFQATT and SNEGSKA (reference sequence).

This chain joins TRBV5-6 and TRBJ1-6, with no clear D. The CDR3 is 14 amino acids. V lost 0 bases to trimming and J lost 6 bases, with 7 bases between them. Germline values: CDR1 SGHDT, CDR2 YYEEEE. The CDR3 region has the DNA TGTGCCAGCAGCTTGGGCAGGATTAATTCACCCCTCCACTTT. Its protein product is CASSLGRINSPLHF.